The rows below give T cell receptor beta chains drawn from one sample of a study of identifying expanded T cells in peripheral blood. Clones were read by immunoSEQ multiplex PCR, and TCRdb kept only the in-frame ones, dropping some. The profile covers about 98,000 clones, with around 88% appearing a single time and 13% to 15% taken by the ten largest. Sequencing was performed on blood. The source of these receptors is a person between 18 and 75 years old in good health. Each CDR3 is given with its conserved first and last residue. D genes are given only for firm matches. Clone size is stated in some rows and not others, as once, few, many or a class when expanded.

j_call d_call v_call clone_size cdr3_nt cdr3_aa
TRBJ2-3 NA TRBV6-1 NA TGTGCCAGCAGTGAACAGGGTAGCACAGATACGCAGTATTTT CASSEQGSTDTQYF
TRBJ2-7 TRBD1 TRBV5-6 NA TGTGCCAGCAGCTCCGGGGACAGGGTTCGATCCTACGAGCAGTACTTC CASSSGDRVRSYEQYF
TRBJ1-5 NA TRBV6-4 once TGTGCCAGCAGTGACTCTTATCGAAATCAGCCCCAGCATTTT CASSDSYRNQPQHF
TRBJ2-2 NA TRBV6-4 once TGTGCCAGCAGTGCCGGACTTTTCACCGGGGAGCTGTTTTTT CASSAGLFTGELFF
TRBJ2-7 TRBD2 TRBV5-1 NA TGCGCCAGCAGCTTGGTGACTGGACTAGCGGGAGGGCCCAACGAGCAGTACTTC CASSLVTGLAGGPNEQYF
TRBJ2-1 NA TRBV7-8 NA TGTGCCAGCAGCTTTGCCGGAGGCTATAAGGAGTTCTTC CASSFAGGYKEFF
TRBJ1-6 NA TRBV11-2 NA TGTGCCAGCAGCTTCGTTAATTCACCCCTCCACTTT CASSFVNSPLHF
TRBJ2-7 TRBD1 TRBV2 NA TGTGCCGGTCGGGGACAGGGGTACGAGCAGTACTTC CAGRGQGYEQYF
TRBJ1-4 TRBD1 TRBV5-1 NA TGCGCCAGCAGCGGGGACAGGGGGACTAATGAAAAACTGTTTTTT CASSGDRGTNEKLFF
TRBJ2-3 NA TRBV11-2 NA TGTGCCAGCAGCTTCAACCTAAACCAGGGGACAGATACGCAGTATTTT CASSFNLNQGTDTQYF
TRBJ2-2 NA TRBV5-1 NA TGCGCCAGCAGCTTGGCCGGGGGGCGCGCCACCGGGGAGCTGTTTTTT CASSLAGGRATGELFF
TRBJ2-7 NA TRBV30 NA TGTGCCTGGAGTGGGGCAGAGCCGTTCGTCGAGCAGTACTTC CAWSGAEPFVEQYF
TRBJ2-1 TRBD2 TRBV4-1 NA TGCGCCAGCAGCCAATGGCGGGGGGAGGGGCAGTTCTTC CASSQWRGEGQFF
TRBJ2-3 NA TRBV7-6 few TGTGCCAGCAGCTTAGTGGTGGGGACTCTTCCTCTGGTTACGCAGTATTTT CASSLVVGTLPLVTQYF
TRBJ1-4 NA TRBV4-1 NA TGCGCCAGCAGCCAAGACCCCGGCCGGGGTGAAAAACTGTTTTTT CASSQDPGRGEKLFF
TRBJ2-6 NA TRBV2 NA TGTGCCAGCAGGATCTCTGGGGCCAACGTCCTGACTTTC CASRISGANVLTF
TRBJ1-1 NA TRBV6-5 NA TGTGCCAGCCAAGCGGAACCCACGATGGACACTGAAGCTTTCTTT CASQAEPTMDTEAFF
TRBJ2-5 TRBD1 TRBV28 NA TGTGCCAGCAGCCCGGGACAGCGAGAGACCCAGTACTTC CASSPGQRETQYF
TRBJ2-1 NA TRBV2 few TGTGCCAGCAACCTACTACCCCAAGAGGGCAATGAGCAGTTCTTC CASNLLPQEGNEQFF
TRBJ2-1 NA TRBV7-8 once TGTGCCAGCAGCCTCGGGACGTACAATGAGCAGTTCTTC CASSLGTYNEQFF
TRBJ1-1 TRBD1 TRBV6-1 NA TGTGCCAGCAGCCATCAGACAGGGCGAACTGAAGCTTTCTTT CASSHQTGRTEAFF
TRBJ1-1 NA TRBV29-1 NA TGCAGCGTTGAAGAGGGGGGGGCGAGGACTGAAGCTTTCTTT CSVEEGGARTEAFF
TRBJ1-5 TRBD1 TRBV5-5 NA TGTGCCAGCAGCTGGACGTCAGGGGGGAATCAGCCCCAGCATTTT CASSWTSGGNQPQHF
TRBJ1-5 NA TRBV19 NA TGTGCCAGTACTGAGAGCGGGTATAATCAGCCCCAGCATTTT CASTESGYNQPQHF
TRBJ2-1 TRBD2 TRBV28 NA TGTGCCAGCAGTTTCATGGGACTAGCGGCCTACAATGAGCAGTTCTTC CASSFMGLAAYNEQFF
TRBJ2-5 TRBD1 TRBV7-8 NA TGTGCCAGCAGCACTACAGGGGGCAGAAAGGAGACCCAGTACTTC CASSTTGGRKETQYF
TRBJ2-2 NA TRBV7-3 NA TGTGCCAGCAGCTCGCCACTCCTGGACGGGACCGGGGAGCTGTTTTTT CASSSPLLDGTGELFF
TRBJ1-1 NA TRBV10-3 medium-sized TGTGCCATCAGTGACGGTACTGAAGCTTTCTTT CAISDGTEAFF
TRBJ1-5 NA TRBV5-6 few TGTGCCAGCAGCAAACAAGAGAATCAGCCCCAGCATTTT CASSKQENQPQHF
TRBJ2-5 TRBD2 TRBV11-1 NA TGTGCCAGCAGCCCACCGGGGGGGGAAGAGACCCAGTACTTC CASSPPGGEETQYF
TRBJ2-5 NA TRBV7-2 NA TGTGCCAGCAGCGCAACCCGGGCGGAGACCCAGTACTTC CASSATRAETQYF
TRBJ2-2 TRBD2 TRBV29-1 NA TGCAGCGTTGGAGCGGGGGCTAGGTCTGACGGGGAGCTGTTTTTT CSVGAGARSDGELFF
TRBJ2-7 NA TRBV4-1 NA TGCGCCAGCAGCCAAGGGCAGAGGGTGAGAATTGGCGAGCAGTACTTC CASSQGQRVRIGEQYF
TRBJ2-3 TRBD1 TRBV29-1 NA TGCAGCGGACAGGGTGCAGATACGCAGTATTTT CSGQGADTQYF
TRBJ1-3 NA TRBV5-4 NA TGTGCCAGCAGCTTGGCAGCAGGCAGCTCTGGAAACACCATATATTTT CASSLAAGSSGNTIYF
TRBJ2-5 NA TRBV9 NA TGTGCCAGCAGCGTAGATATTCGAGAGACCCAGTACTTC CASSVDIRETQYF
TRBJ1-2 NA TRBV10-1 few TGCGCCACCCTTGGGGGAAGGGATCACTATGGCTACACCTTC CATLGGRDHYGYTF
TRBJ1-5 NA TRBV7-8 NA TGTGCCAGCAGCCCCCTGGGGGGCGCCACATCCAGTCAGCCCCAGCATTTT CASSPLGGATSSQPQHF
TRBJ2-7 TRBD1 TRBV5-8 once TGTGCCAGCAGCTTCGGACAGGGGGGCTCCTACGAGCAGTACTTC CASSFGQGGSYEQYF
TRBJ2-7 NA TRBV12-1 NA TGTGCCAGCAGCATTAGCGGGGCTTCCTACGAGCAGTACTTC CASSISGASYEQYF
TRBJ1-1 TRBD1 TRBV6-5 NA TGTGCCAGCTGGGGACAGGGGGATACTGAAGCTTTCTTT CASWGQGDTEAFF
TRBJ1-5 NA TRBV4-2 NA TGTGCCAGCAGCCAAGACAGGGGAAATCAGCCCCAGCATTTT CASSQDRGNQPQHF
TRBJ2-2 NA TRBV10-2 NA TGCGCCAGCACCGAGCAGGGTGTGACCGGGGAGCTGTTTTTT CASTEQGVTGELFF
TRBJ2-2 NA TRBV7-2 NA TGTGCCAGCAGCTTAGCGGGGGCGCACACCGGGGAGCTGTTTTTT CASSLAGAHTGELFF
TRBJ2-2 TRBD2 TRBV7-2 NA TGTGCCAGCCGCCGACTAGCGGGGTTAACCGGGGAGCTGTTTTTT CASRRLAGLTGELFF
TRBJ1-4 TRBD1 TRBV29-1 NA TGCAGCGCCGGGGATGACAGGGGCGAAAAACTGTTTTTT CSAGDDRGEKLFF